A single sample gave rise to the 10 T cell receptor beta chains below, sequenced in a study of T cell responses to AZD1222 COVID-19 vaccine. The assay was immunoSEQ multiplex PCR, and TCRdb's table has in-frame clones only and misses some. The sample includes some 130,000 clones, 80% to 90% seen only once; the top ten take 20% to 25%. This sample comprised peripheral blood, obtained on day 0 of AZD1222 vaccination. Receptors originate from an adult in good health.

This chain uses TRBV2 with TRBJ2-1, with D maybe TRBD1 (6 bases). Germline CDR1 and CDR2: SNHLY and FYNNEI. Trimming stripped 5 bases from V and 2 bases from J, with 13 bases between. The CDR3 loop spans 15 amino acids. In nucleotides, the CDR3 is TGTGCCAGCAGTTTCCAAGGGGGAGCCTACAATGAGCAGTTCTTC. Its protein product is CASSFQGGAYNEQFF.

This chain joins TRBV28 and TRBJ1-1; the D gene is possibly TRBD1 (6 bases). V dropped 8 bases and J dropped 1 base, with 14 bases sitting between them. Germline lookup yields CDR1 MDHEN and CDR2 SYDVKM. The CDR3 loop spans 14 amino acids. DNA for the CDR3: TGTGCCAGCTTGGACAGCTTCCAGAACACTGAAGCTTTCTTT. Amino acid sequence: CASLDSFQNTEAFF.

The chain carries TRBV9 and TRBJ2-1; 7 nucleotides align to TRBD1. V shed 6 bases and J 8 bases; nucleotides not matched to a gene: 8. CDR1 and CDR2 from the germline V gene are SGDLS and YYNGEE. CDR3 length equals 13 residues. DNA for the CDR3: TGTGCCAGCATCGAGACAGGGAAGCATGAGCAGTTCTTC. As protein: CASIETGKHEQFF.

This sequence joins TRBV7-9 and TRBJ1-2; no reliable D call. Trimming pared 4 bases from V and 6 bases from J, leaving 12 bases between. From germline, CDR1 is SEHNR and CDR2 FQNEAQ (reference sequence). CDR3 size: 13 residues. The CDR3 DNA is TGTGCCAGCAGCTCTTTACACCGACATGGCTACACCTTC. This codes for CASSSLHRHGYTF. Full variable domain (rest looked up from reference TRBV7-9 and TRBJ1-2): DTGVSQNPRHKITKRGQNVTFRCDPISEHNRLYWYRQTLGQGPEFLTYFQNEAQLEKSRLLSDRFSAERPKGSFSTLEIQRTEQGDSAMYLCASSSLHRHGYTFGSGTRLTVV.

This chain links TRBV6-5 with TRBJ2-6; TRBD2 might be the D (5 bases). Trimming took 0 bases from V and 4 from J, leaving 10 bases between them. CDR1 MNHEY and CDR2 SVGAGI come from the germline V gene. The CDR3 extends over 16 amino acids. Written as DNA, the CDR3 is TGTGCCAGCAGTTACTCGAGGGCTGGAGGGGCCAACGTCCTGACTTTC. Its translation is CASSYSRAGGANVLTF.

The chain carries TRBV10-2 and TRBJ1-4; unclear D gene. V was trimmed by 10 bases and J by 2 bases, leaving 14 bases between them. The CDR3 consists of 14 residues. Germline CDR1 WSHSY, CDR2 SAAADI. The CDR3 loop reads CAIRDQQTNEKLFF. CDR3 in DNA: TGCGCCATCAGAGATCAGCAGACTAATGAAAAACTGTTTTTT.

V and J are TRBV5-8 and TRBJ1-6; no reliable D call. V was cut by 0 bases and J by 11 bases, with 9 bases left in between. This CDR3 is built from 13 residues. Germline CDR1 and CDR2: SGHTS and YDEGEE. The CDR3 loop reads CASSLGNGPPLHF. CDR3 sequence (DNA): TGTGCCAGCAGCTTGGGAAACGGACCACCCCTCCACTTT. The full variable domain, its missing parts supplied by reference TRBV5-8 and TRBJ1-6, is EAGVTQSPTHLIKTRGQQATLRCSPISGHTSVYWYQQALGLGLQFLLWYDEGEERNRGNFPPRFSGRQFPNYSSELNVNALELEDSALYLCASSLGNGPPLHFGNGTRLTVT.

The chain employs TRBV10-1 and TRBJ2-3; D uncertain. Between the trimmed V and J ends, which lost 0 bases and 0 bases, there was a span of 10 bases. The V gene's germline CDR1 is WNHNN and CDR2 SYGVQD (reference sequence). The CDR3 totals 16 residues. The CDR3 region has the DNA TGCGCCAGCAGTGAGTCAGACGGATCTAGCACAGATACGCAGTATTTT. It yields the protein CASSESDGSSTDTQYF.

The chain has TRBV11-2 and TRBJ1-2; unclear D gene. The CDR3 covers 16 residues. Trimming left V 4 bases short and J 7 bases short, with 22 bases between. Germline V gene sequence: CDR1 SGHAT, CDR2 FQNNGV. The chain's CDR3 is CASSSPDSVGWGGYTF. CDR3 DNA: TGTGCCAGCAGCTCACCCGATTCAGTTGGGTGGGGTGGCTACACCTTC.

The rearrangement uses TRBV15 and TRBJ1-5; D uncertain. With 1 base removed from V and 9 bases from J, the gap between germline ends came to 13 bases. CDR3 length equals 14 residues. Per germline, CDR1 LNHNV and CDR2 YYDKDF (reference sequence). CDR3 sequence: CATSRGPAVSPQHF. In DNA, the CDR3 is TGTGCCACCAGCAGAGGACCCGCGGTGTCGCCCCAGCATTTT. The variable domain in full, with the rest retrieved from reference TRBV15 and TRBJ1-5, is DAMVIQNPRYQVTQFGKPVTLSCSQTLNHNVMYWYQQKSSQAPKLLFHYYDKDFNNEADTPDNFQSRRPNTSFCFLDIRSPGLGDTAMYLCATSRGPAVSPQHFGDGTRLSIL.